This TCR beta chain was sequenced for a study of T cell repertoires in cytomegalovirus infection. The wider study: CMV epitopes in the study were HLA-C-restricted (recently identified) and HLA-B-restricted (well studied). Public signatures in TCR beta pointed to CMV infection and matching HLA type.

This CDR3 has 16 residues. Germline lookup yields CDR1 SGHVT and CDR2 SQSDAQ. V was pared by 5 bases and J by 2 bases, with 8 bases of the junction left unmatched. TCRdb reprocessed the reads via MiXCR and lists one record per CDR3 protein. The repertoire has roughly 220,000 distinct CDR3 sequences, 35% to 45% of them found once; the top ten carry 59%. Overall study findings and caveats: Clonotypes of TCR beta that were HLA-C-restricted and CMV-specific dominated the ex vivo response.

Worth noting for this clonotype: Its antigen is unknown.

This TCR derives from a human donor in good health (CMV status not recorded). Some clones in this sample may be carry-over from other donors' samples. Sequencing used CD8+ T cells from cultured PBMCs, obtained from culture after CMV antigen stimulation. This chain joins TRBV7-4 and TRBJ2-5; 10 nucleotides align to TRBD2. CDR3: CASSPRTSGLQETQYF. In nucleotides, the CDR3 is TGTGCCAGCAGCCCCCGGACTAGCGGTTTACAAGAGACCCAGTACTTC.